This T cell receptor beta chain was sequenced for a study of blood T cell repertoires in COVID-19. Study summary: Samples of COVID-19 (acute and convalescent) were obtained from the United States, Italy and Spain.

Repertoires were generated with immunoSEQ multiplex PCR, while TCRdb's copy carries only in-frame clones and drops some. Found here are around 360,000 clones, around 87% of them singletons; the top ten hold roughly 10%. Germline CDR1 and CDR2: SGHKS and YYEKEE (reference sequence). CDR3 length: 14 amino acids. V lost 4 bases and J 5 bases, leaving 16 bases between the germline ends. The source of this sequence is a woman aged 25-40 years with COVID-19, enrolled during active disease. The chain recombines TRBV5-5 with TRBJ2-7; possible D gene TRBD1, 5 bases. The sequenced sample was peripheral blood. The CDR3 protein is CASSQGYPNHEQYF. The DNA for the CDR3 is TGTGCCAGCAGCCAGGGTTACCCAAACCACGAGCAGTACTTC.